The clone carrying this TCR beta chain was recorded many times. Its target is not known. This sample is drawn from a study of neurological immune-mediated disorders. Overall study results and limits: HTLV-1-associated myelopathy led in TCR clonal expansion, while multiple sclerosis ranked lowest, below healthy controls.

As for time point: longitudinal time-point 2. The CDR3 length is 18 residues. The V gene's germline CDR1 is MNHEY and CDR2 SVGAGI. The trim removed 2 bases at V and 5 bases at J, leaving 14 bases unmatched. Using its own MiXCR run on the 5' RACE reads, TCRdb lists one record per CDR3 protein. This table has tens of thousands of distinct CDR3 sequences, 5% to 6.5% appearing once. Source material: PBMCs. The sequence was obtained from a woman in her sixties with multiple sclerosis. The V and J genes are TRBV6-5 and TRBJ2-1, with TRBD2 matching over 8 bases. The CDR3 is CASSYDTGVSGMNNEQFF. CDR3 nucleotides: TGTGCCAGCAGTTACGACACGGGAGTTAGCGGGATGAACAATGAGCAGTTCTTC.